The clone carrying this T cell receptor beta chain was counted a few times. As yet, its antigen is unknown. This record comes from a study of T-cell memory formation after mild COVID-19. The CDR3 contains 17 residues. V dropped 0 bases and J dropped 3 bases, with 15 bases sitting between them. Germline V gene lookup returns CDR1 SGDLS and CDR2 YYNGEE. Findings and caveats of the study: SARS-CoV-2 specificity was not confirmed for second-wave clones peaking on day 37.

TCRdb independently ran MiXCR on the 5' RACE reads; one entry per CDR3 protein. This sample carries fewer than 250,000 distinct CDR3 sequences, roughly a tenth of them seen once, and the ten largest clones take just over 3%. V and J are TRBV9 and TRBJ2-2; a weak D match, TRBD1 (6 bases). Sequenced sample: PBMCs or a T cell subset sorted from them (not recorded which). The sequence came from a man between 18 and 29 years old who had mild COVID-19 (a few samples of this study predate the infection). Cell type and time point are not known. As DNA, the CDR3 is TGTGCCAGCAGCGTAGGCCCCCGCAGGGGAGACACCGGGGAGCTGTTTTTT. Translating it yields CASSVGPRRGDTGELFF.